The 29 T cell receptor beta chains listed next were all sequenced from one sample in a study of PD-L1 blockade in urothelial cancer. The time point was: pretreatment peripheral blood. Measured with immunoSEQ multiplex PCR; TCRdb has only the in-frame clones, and not every one. The sample carries tens of thousands of clones, 70% to 90% recorded once. The input for sequencing was PBMCs, taken around atezolizumab (anti-PD-L1) treatment. The receptors stem from a man aged 55 to 70 with urothelial cancer.

The CDR3 sequence is CASSPTGGPERGAHEQFF. The CDR3 DNA sequence: TGTGCCAGCAGTCCGACAGGGGGTCCCGAGCGGGGGGCCCATGAGCAGTTCTTC. This sequence joins TRBV27 and TRBJ2-1; D possibly uses TRBD1 or TRBD2 (9 bases each). V lost 5 bases and J lost 8, with 28 bases in between. Per germline, CDR1 MNHEY and CDR2 SMNVEV (reference sequence). The CDR3 covers 18 residues.

This clone was seen a handful of times. The chain links TRBV4-1 to TRBJ2-3, with 14 nucleotides matching TRBD2. This CDR3 has 16 residues. Trimming cost V 4 bases and J 3 bases; bases outside gene matches: 3. In germline, CDR1 is MGHRA, CDR2 YSYEKL. The DNA of the CDR3 is TGCGCCAGCAGCCGGACTAGCGGGGGGCTGACAGATACGCAGTATTTT. Protein sequence: CASSRTSGGLTDTQYF.

The chain is built from TRBV7-2 and TRBJ1-2; TRBD1 agrees at 12 bases. Trimming cost V 5 bases and J 7 bases; bases outside gene matches: 11. Per germline, CDR1 SGHTA and CDR2 FQGNSA. CDR3 length: 16 amino acids. The CDR3 reads CASSPAWGQGASGYTF. CDR3 sequence (DNA): TGTGCCAGCAGCCCCGCTTGGGGACAGGGGGCGTCTGGCTACACCTTC.

The chain couples TRBV4-1 to TRBJ2-3; 12 bases match TRBD2. Germline V gene sequence: CDR1 MGHRA, CDR2 YSYEKL. The CDR3 loop spans 17 amino acids. The V gene end was trimmed by 8 bases and the J gene end by 0 bases; junction bases not matched to a gene: 9. In nucleotides, the CDR3 is TGCGCCAGCTCGCGGCTAGCGGGGGGGCGGAGCACAGATACGCAGTATTTT. Its translation is CASSRLAGGRSTDTQYF.

This chain uses TRBV29-1 with TRBJ2-1; 10 bases fit TRBD1. This CDR3 comprises 13 residues. V gave up 6 bases and J gave up 7 bases; unmatched junction bases: 6. Germline-derived CDR1 and CDR2 are SQVTM and ANQGSEA. This CDR3 reads CSVAGTGVNEQFF. CDR3 in DNA: TGCAGCGTCGCCGGGACAGGGGTAAATGAGCAGTTCTTC.

The rearrangement links TRBV27 to TRBJ2-3; weak D call: TRBD1 (6 bases). The CDR3 contains 14 residues. Germline loops: CDR1 MNHEY, CDR2 SMNVEV (reference sequence). V gave up 6 bases and J gave up 6 bases, with 16 bases separating them. The CDR3 bases are TGTGCCAGCAGCCTCCTGACAGGTTTGGATACGCAGTATTTT. Its protein product is CASSLLTGLDTQYF.

V is TRBV11-3 and J is TRBJ2-2; 9 bases fit TRBD1. The CDR3 has 15 residues. V dropped 4 bases and J dropped 6; count of bases not matched to a gene: 6. Germline V CDR1 and CDR2: SGHNT, YENEEA. CDR3 DNA: TGTGCCAGCAGCTGGACAGGGGATTCTTCCGGGGAGCTGTTTTTT. Its protein product is CASSWTGDSSGELFF.

This clone was seen a single time. The chain uses TRBV4-1 and TRBJ2-3, with 7 bases that match TRBD1. CDR3 length: 17 residues. V lost 5 bases to trimming and J lost 2 bases; unmatched junction nucleotides: 13. Germline CDR1 reads MGHRA; CDR2 reads YSYEKL. CDR3 sequence reads: CASSEPRDSDATDTQYF. As DNA, the CDR3 is TGCGCCAGCAGCGAACCACGGGACAGTGACGCCACAGATACGCAGTATTTT.

The chain combines TRBV7-6 with TRBJ2-7; possible D gene TRBD2, 6 bases. Trimming shortened V by 5 bases and J by 3 bases, and 17 bases separated the two germline ends. CDR3 length: 15 amino acids. From germline, CDR1 is SGHVS and CDR2 FNYEAQ. The CDR3 spells CASSPDRGLSYEQYF. CDR3 DNA: TGTGCCAGCAGCCCCGACCGGGGACTGAGCTACGAGCAGTACTTC. The full variable domain, rest sourced from reference TRBV7-6 and TRBJ2-7, is GAGVSQSPRYKVTKRGQDVALRCDPISGHVSLYWYRQALGQGPEFLTYFNYEAQQDKSGLPNDRFSAERPEGSISTLTIQRTEQRDSAMYRCASSPDRGLSYEQYFGPGTRLTVT.

Worth noting for this clone: Different DNA sequences within this sample yield the same CDR3. This chain links TRBV9 with TRBJ1-1, with D hard to call. Germline lookup yields CDR1 SGDLS and CDR2 YYNGEE. Trimming left V 0 bases short and J 1 base short, with 4 bases between. The CDR3 covers 13 residues. The DNA for the CDR3 is TGTGCCAGCAGCGTAGCGGGGAACACTGAAGCTTTCTTT. Its translation is CASSVAGNTEAFF.

This CDR3 reads CAWSALTGSLETQYF. The CDR3 bases are TGTGCCTGGAGTGCCTTGACAGGGTCTCTGGAGACCCAGTACTTC. The chain recombines TRBV30 with TRBJ2-5, with 7 positions matching TRBD1. This CDR3 has 15 residues. The germline CDR1 and CDR2 sequences are GTSNPN and SVGIG (reference sequence). V lost 1 base and J lost 5; bases outside the gene matches: 10.

The chain combines TRBV11-2 with TRBJ2-1, with D perhaps TRBD1 (6 bases). From germline, CDR1 is SGHAT and CDR2 FQNNGV. This CDR3 is built from 14 residues. Trimming removed 5 bases from V and 3 bases from J, with 11 bases in between. CDR3 protein: CASSPGTYYNEQFF. In nucleotides, the CDR3 is TGTGCCAGCAGCCCCGGGACATACTACAATGAGCAGTTCTTC.

The gene calls are TRBV5-1 and TRBJ1-2; D is perhaps TRBD1 (6 bases). V dropped 2 bases and J dropped 6 bases, with 11 bases sitting between them. Germline values: CDR1 SGHRS, CDR2 YFSETQ. The CDR3 has 13 residues. The CDR3 is CASSFAGVDGYTF. CDR3 sequence (DNA): TGCGCCAGCAGCTTCGCAGGGGTAGATGGCTACACCTTC.

The rearrangement joins TRBV6-1 to TRBJ2-6; perhaps TRBD2 as D (6 bases). The CDR3 is made up of 14 amino acids. V dropped 9 bases and J dropped 8 bases, with 17 bases sitting between them. Germline V gene sequence: CDR1 MNHNS, CDR2 SASEGT. The CDR3 coding sequence is TGTGCCAGTAGTATCGTTGGGGGGACCAACGTCCTGACTTTC. Its translation: CASSIVGGTNVLTF.

This rearrangement joins TRBV7-9 to TRBJ2-7; 10 bases map to TRBD1. J gave up 4 bases and V 4 bases, and 7 bases lay outside the gene matches. From germline, CDR1 is SEHNR and CDR2 FQNEAQ (reference sequence). CDR3 size: 15 residues. This CDR3 is CASSWGGQGMYEQYF. The DNA for the CDR3 is TGTGCCAGCAGCTGGGGGGGACAGGGGATGTACGAGCAGTACTTC.

The CDR3 coding sequence is TGTGCCAGTATGAGTCACGCAGGGGACACTAATGAAAAACTGTTTTTT. Residues: CASMSHAGDTNEKLFF. V and J are TRBV19 and TRBJ1-4; tentative D call: TRBD1 (6 bases). V shed 7 bases and J shed 2 bases, with 17 bases lying between them. This CDR3 has 16 residues. The V gene's germline CDR1 is LNHDA and CDR2 SQIVND (reference sequence).

The rearrangement links TRBV28 to TRBJ2-1, with TRBD2 matching 7 bases. V lost 0 bases to trimming and J lost 0 bases; unmatched junction nucleotides: 11. The CDR3 is 19 amino acids. Germline values: CDR1 MDHEN, CDR2 SYDVKM. The CDR3 region is CASSLWIGSGASSYNEQFF. The CDR3 DNA reads TGTGCCAGCAGTTTATGGATCGGCAGCGGGGCGAGCTCCTACAATGAGCAGTTCTTC.

The rearrangement links TRBV6-1 to TRBJ2-7; a possible D gene is TRBD1 (6 bases). CDR1 is MNHNS, CDR2 SASEGT, per germline. Trimming took off 2 bases at V and 6 bases at J, with 11 bases between the two ends. The CDR3 loop spans 13 amino acids. The CDR3 reads CASSELQGGEQYF. For the CDR3, the DNA is TGTGCCAGCAGTGAATTACAGGGCGGCGAGCAGTACTTC.

The chain employs TRBV7-6 and TRBJ1-1; D is ambiguous. Germline CDR1 and CDR2: SGHVS and FNYEAQ. The ends were cut back, 1 base at V and 5 bases at J, with 8 bases in the middle. This CDR3 is 13 amino acids long. In DNA form, the CDR3 reads TGTGCCAGCAGCTTAGTTTCGGAGACTGAAGCTTTCTTT. Amino acid sequence: CASSLVSETEAFF.

The chain joins TRBV19 to TRBJ1-3; D gene unclear. The V gene's germline CDR1 is LNHDA and CDR2 SQIVND (reference sequence). The CDR3 totals 12 residues. V was cut by 8 bases and J by 0 bases, with 5 bases left in between. CDR3 sequence (DNA): TGTGCCAGTTTGAGCTCTGGAAACACCATATATTTT. It encodes CASLSSGNTIYF.

As DNA, the CDR3 is TGTGCCAGCAGTTACCAGGGGGCGAGGACAGATACGCAGTATTTT. Residues: CASSYQGARTDTQYF. V gene TRBV6-6 combines with J gene TRBJ2-3, with TRBD1 identical over 8 bases. Germline CDR1 and CDR2: MNHNY and SVGAGI (reference sequence). J gave up 3 bases and V 2 bases, and 4 bases lay outside the gene matches. CDR3 length: 15 amino acids.

The gene calls are TRBV4-3 and TRBJ2-1; D not resolved. Trimming removed 0 bases at V and 2 bases at J, with 17 bases between. Germline-derived CDR1 and CDR2 are LGHNA and YSLEER. CDR3 size: 18 residues. CDR3 nucleotides: TGCGCCAGCAGCCAAGACTTCCCGCCTCGCGCGACCTACAATGAGCAGTTCTTC. Its translation: CASSQDFPPRATYNEQFF.

This clone appeared a single time. The rearrangement uses TRBV4-1 and TRBJ1-5; the match to TRBD1 covers 9 bases. CDR1 and CDR2 from the germline V gene are MGHRA and YSYEKL. The CDR3 length is 16 residues. Trimming took 0 bases from V and 4 from J; bases not matched to a gene: 4. The CDR3 DNA reads as TGCGCCAGCAGCCAAGACACAGGGGGCTCAAATCAGCCCCAGCATTTT. This sequence encodes CASSQDTGGSNQPQHF.

This chain links TRBV6-5 with TRBJ2-7, with 8 bases identical to TRBD1. Per the germline V gene, CDR1 is MNHEY and CDR2 is SVGAGI. Trimming took 3 bases from V and 2 from J; bases not matched to a gene: 3. The CDR3 runs 14 residues. CDR3 nucleotide sequence: TGTGCCAGCAGTTATCGGGACAGGACCTACGAGCAGTACTTC. It specifies CASSYRDRTYEQYF.

About this clone: This specimen includes other DNA sequences encoding the same CDR3. This chain joins TRBV5-1 and TRBJ2-2; D may be TRBD1 (5 bases). Deletions cut 0 bases from V and 6 bases from J, with 12 bases between. This CDR3 is built from 15 residues. Germline V gene data show CDR1 as SGHRS and CDR2 as YFSETQ. The DNA for the CDR3 is TGCGCCAGCAGCTTGGCGCAGGGTAGGTCCGGGGAGCTGTTTTTT. Residues: CASSLAQGRSGELFF.

V and J are TRBV19 and TRBJ1-1, with D possibly TRBD1 on 5 matching bases. Germline V gene sequence: CDR1 LNHDA, CDR2 SQIVND (reference sequence). V was clipped by 5 bases and J by 2 bases, with 15 bases between them. The CDR3 extends over 15 amino acids. The CDR3, as DNA: TGTGCCAGTAGTCCGTCAGGGCCAAGAAACACTGAAGCTTTCTTT. Protein: CASSPSGPRNTEAFF.

The chain employs TRBV28 and TRBJ2-7; D is perhaps TRBD2 (6 bases). This CDR3 comprises 14 residues. V was cut by 6 bases and J by 3 bases, with 15 bases left in between. Germline V lookup: CDR1 MDHEN, CDR2 SYDVKM. The CDR3 is CASRLEGRGYEQYF. In DNA form, the CDR3 reads TGTGCCAGCAGGCTGGAGGGCAGAGGCTACGAGCAGTACTTC.

V is TRBV6-5 and J is TRBJ1-2, with 8 bases that match TRBD1. The junction had 8 bases not matched to a gene; V was cut back by 6 bases and J by 8 bases. The germline V gene has CDR1 MNHEY and CDR2 SVGAGI. The length of the CDR3 is 13 residues. CDR3 in DNA: TGTGCCAGCAGCCGACATGACAGGGGAGGCTACACCTTC. Translation gives CASSRHDRGGYTF.

The rearrangement joins TRBV7-3 to TRBJ2-7, with a tentative D call TRBD1 (5 bases). The CDR3 has 14 residues. V was cut by 2 bases and J by 4 bases, with 12 bases left in between. Germline V gene lookup returns CDR1 SGHTA and CDR2 FQGTGA. As DNA, the CDR3 is TGTGCCAGCAGCTTAGACAGTGGGGTTTACGAGCAGTACTTC. It encodes CASSLDSGVYEQYF.